These 24 T cell receptor beta chains came from one sample sequenced in a study of T cell responses to AZD1222 COVID-19 vaccine (dated by TCRdb to the early 2020s). Interpreted using the paper, the time point label stands for: baseline before first vaccination. The library relied on the immunoSEQ multiplex PCR assay. The table was pulled from immuneACCESS by TCRdb, which kept in-frame rearrangements only. Such tables lose some clones; where checked, under half of the loss comes from unresolved V genes, and the rest has no known cause. This sample lists some 130,000 clones; approximately 90% were detected once. The ten largest clones capture approximately 1.6% of the sample. The sample in question was peripheral blood, obtained on day 0 of AZD1222 vaccination. The receptor source for this set is an adult in good health.

V usage is TRBV6-5 and J usage is TRBJ1-2, with a possible D match to TRBD1 (6 bases). CDR3 length: 13 amino acids. Germline lookup yields CDR1 MNHEY and CDR2 SVGAGI. Trimming cost V 6 bases and J 8 bases, with 16 bases left between them. CDR3 DNA: TGTGCCAGCAGAAAAACCGGGGGGCGAGGCTACACCTTC. This encodes CASRKTGGRGYTF.

The chain has TRBV5-7 and TRBJ1-2; D unresolved. TRBV5-7 is given ORF status, its function remaining uncertain. The CDR3 loop spans 11 amino acids. Trimming cost V 0 bases and J 6 bases, with 3 bases left between them. CDR3 bases: TGTGCCAGCAGCTTGGACCATGGCTACACCTTC. Amino acid sequence: CASSLDHGYTF.

The chain links TRBV9 to TRBJ2-7; D is ambiguous. CDR1 and CDR2 (germline): SGDLS, YYNGEE. V dropped 4 bases and J dropped 3 bases, with 14 bases sitting between them. The CDR3 length is 14 residues. The CDR3 DNA follows: TGTGCCAGCAGCCCCCCTGGCGGAGACTACGAGCAGTACTTC. Translation gives CASSPPGGDYEQYF.

The chain uses TRBV29-1 and TRBJ2-7, with 11 bases identical to TRBD1. Losses at the gene ends were 7 bases for V and 4 bases for J; bases not matched to a gene: 6. The CDR3 runs 13 residues. Germline V gives CDR1 SQVTM, CDR2 ANQGSEA. CDR3 in amino acids: CSGTGTGGYEQYF. Here the CDR3 DNA reads TGCAGCGGGACCGGGACAGGGGGATACGAGCAGTACTTC.

The count of this clone is one. V usage is TRBV4-3 and J usage is TRBJ1-4; D may be TRBD1 (6 bases). Germline V gene data show CDR1 as LGHNA and CDR2 as YSLEER. The CDR3 runs 15 residues. Trimming left V 0 bases short and J 5 bases short, with 10 bases between. The CDR3 here is CASSQESQGNEKLFF. CDR3 bases: TGCGCCAGCAGCCAAGAAAGCCAGGGGAATGAAAAACTGTTTTTT.

J is TRBJ2-6 and V is TRBV27, with D possibly being TRBD1 (5 bases). There are 20 residues in the CDR3. The V gene's germline CDR1 is MNHEY and CDR2 SMNVEV (reference sequence). Trimming removed 0 bases from V and 2 bases from J, with 20 bases in between. The chain's CDR3 is CASSLSPAWGANPGANVLTF. Here the CDR3 DNA reads TGTGCCAGCAGTTTATCGCCCGCGTGGGGCGCGAACCCTGGGGCCAACGTCCTGACTTTC.

The chain carries TRBV7-8 and TRBJ1-2; possible D gene TRBD1, 6 bases. The CDR3 consists of 14 residues. The germline V gene encodes CDR1 SGHVS and CDR2 FQNEAQ. V was trimmed by 5 bases and J by 1 base, leaving 11 bases between them. CDR3 in amino acids: CASSGTSGNYGYTF. The CDR3 DNA follows: TGTGCCAGCAGCGGGACATCCGGTAACTATGGCTACACCTTC.

This chain joins TRBV7-9 and TRBJ2-1; D is unclear. The CDR3 extends over 12 amino acids. Between the trimmed V and J ends, which lost 1 base and 8 bases, there was a span of 6 bases. Germline V gene lookup returns CDR1 SEHNR and CDR2 FQNEAQ (reference sequence). The CDR3 protein is CASSLEGHEQFF. The CDR3 region has the DNA TGTGCCAGCAGCTTAGAGGGCCATGAGCAGTTCTTC.

V gene TRBV23-1 combines with J gene TRBJ1-2; the D gene is possibly TRBD1 (5 bases). TRBV23-1 is designated an ORF whose function remains uncertain. Trimming left V 7 bases short and J 2 bases short, with 20 bases between. The CDR3 spans 16 residues. The CDR3 nucleotides read TGCGCCAGCATTCCCCCGGCCGGAAAGGGGAACTATGGCTACACCTTC. As protein: CASIPPAGKGNYGYTF.

J is TRBJ2-7 and V is TRBV15; 11 nucleotides line up with TRBD2. Unmatched junction bases numbered 0, after V lost 0 bases and J lost 2 bases. The CDR3 totals 15 residues. Germline V CDR1 and CDR2: LNHNV, YYDKDF (reference sequence). CDR3 sequence: CATSRDSGGAYEQYF. In DNA, the CDR3 is TGTGCCACCAGCAGAGATAGCGGGGGGGCCTACGAGCAGTACTTC.

The chain joins TRBV7-3 to TRBJ1-1, with D hard to call. The length of the CDR3 is 11 residues. The V end lost 6 bases, the J end lost 6 bases, and 8 bases lay between the germline ends. CDR1 and CDR2 (germline): SGHTA, FQGTGA. The CDR3 DNA sequence: TGTGCCAGCAGGGGAAAGGCTGAAGCTTTCTTT. Protein sequence: CASRGKAEAFF.

A word on this clone: Distinct nucleotide sequences in the sample also encode this CDR3. CDR3 coding DNA: TGTGCCAGCAGCCCCCGCCGGGGGTCTGGAAACACCATATATTTT. Residues: CASSPRRGSGNTIYF. This rearrangement joins TRBV3-1 (or the pseudogene TRBV3-2) to TRBJ1-3; tentatively, D is TRBD1 (5 bases). This CDR3 spans 15 amino acids. The germline V and J ends were trimmed by 4 bases and 1 base, with 11 bases remaining between them. Per germline, CDR1 LGHDT and CDR2 YNNKEL (reference sequence).

The chain uses TRBV6-2 or TRBV6-3 and TRBJ1-3; no clear D. Deletions cut 6 bases from V and 4 bases from J, with 19 bases between. The CDR3 has 16 residues. Per the germline V gene, CDR1 is MNHEY and CDR2 is SVGEGT. The CDR3 DNA is TGTGCCAGCAGCCCCCCCTCCTTGGGGTACGGAAACACCATATATTTT. Translation gives CASSPPSLGYGNTIYF.

V and J are TRBV7-2 and TRBJ2-1; 8 bases are shared with TRBD1. This CDR3 is 16 amino acids long. Losses at the gene ends were 5 bases for V and 7 bases for J; bases not matched to a gene: 13. In germline, CDR1 is SGHTA, CDR2 FQGNSA. CDR3 DNA sequence: TGTGCCAGCAGCCCTAGTCGACAGGGGCTAGTAAATGAGCAGTTCTTC. Translated, it gives CASSPSRQGLVNEQFF.

The CDR3 is CASSSGGAGGETQYF. Here the CDR3 DNA reads TGTGCCAGCAGTTCGGGCGGCGCTGGGGGGGAGACCCAGTACTTC. This chain joins TRBV28 and TRBJ2-5; D possibly corresponds to TRBD2 (6 bases). In germline, CDR1 is MDHEN, CDR2 SYDVKM. This CDR3 has 15 residues. V lost 4 bases, J lost 5 bases, and 17 bases lay in between.

The genes are TRBV19 and TRBJ2-2, with D possibly matching TRBD1 (5 bases). The CDR3 is 20 amino acids. Germline V gene lookup returns CDR1 LNHDA and CDR2 SQIVND (reference sequence). V lost 1 base and J 0 bases, leaving 21 bases between the germline ends. The CDR3 protein is CASSIGPQRHRTANTGELFF. The CDR3 DNA reads TGTGCCAGTAGTATAGGCCCGCAACGTCACAGGACGGCGAACACCGGGGAGCTGTTTTTT.

The count of this clone is one. The genes are TRBV24-1 and TRBJ1-1; D is possibly TRBD1 (5 bases). Germline V gives CDR1 KGHDR, CDR2 SFDVKD. This CDR3 is 16 amino acids long. The V end lost 3 bases, the J end lost 1 base, and 14 bases lay between the germline ends. The CDR3 bases are TGTGCCACCAGTGATGCGCAGGGAGGGTCGAACACTGAAGCTTTCTTT. Translation: CATSDAQGGSNTEAFF.

V is TRBV5-1 and J is TRBJ2-7, with 10 bases identical to TRBD2. The length of the CDR3 is 15 residues. Trimming took 0 bases from V and 4 from J; bases not matched to a gene: 4. Germline CDR1 and CDR2: SGHRS and YFSETQ. The CDR3 loop reads CASSLDSGGPYEQYF. As DNA, the CDR3 is TGCGCCAGCAGCTTGGATAGCGGGGGGCCTTACGAGCAGTACTTC.

V is TRBV13 and J is TRBJ1-5; D is unclear. In germline, CDR1 is PRHDT, CDR2 FYEKMQ (reference sequence). Trimming left V 7 bases short and J 0 bases short, with 13 bases between. The CDR3 length is 15 residues. The CDR3 protein is CASIPKRCSNQPQHF. DNA of the CDR3: TGTGCCAGCATACCCAAACGGTGTAGCAATCAGCCCCAGCATTTT.

About this clone itself: A read error may produce the germline difference seen at one junction end. V and J are TRBV29-1 and TRBJ1-4; 7 positions match TRBD1. The CDR3 consists of 12 residues. The germline V gene encodes CDR1 SQVTM and CDR2 ANQGSEA. The DNA for the CDR3 is TGCAGCGTTGAAGATCCCCCACAGGGGTTACTTTTT. It translates to CSVEDPPQGLLF. The full variable domain, with the rest looked up from reference TRBV29-1 and TRBJ1-4, is SAVISQKPSRDICQRGTSLTIQCQVDSQVTMMFWYRQQPGQSLTLIATANQGSEATYESGFVIDKFPISRPNLTFSTLTVSNMSPEDSSIYLCSVEDPPQGLLFGSGTQLSVL.

The V gene is TRBV25-1, the J gene TRBJ2-5, with 7 bases aligning to TRBD2. The CDR3 covers 15 residues. J lost 5 bases, V lost 6 bases, and 12 bases had no gene match. The V gene's germline CDR1 is MGHDK and CDR2 SYGVNS. CDR3 DNA sequence: TGTGCCAGCAGAGCCGGGACTACCCAGTGGGAGACCCAGTACTTC. Translation gives CASRAGTTQWETQYF.

The chain couples TRBV28 to TRBJ1-3; D not certain. The V gene lost 3 bases and the J gene lost 1 base, with 10 bases spanning the gap. The CDR3 runs 15 residues. From germline, CDR1 is MDHEN and CDR2 SYDVKM. The CDR3 nucleotides are TGTGCCAGCAGTTTCCTAAGGGAATCTGGAAACACCATATATTTT. This sequence encodes CASSFLRESGNTIYF.

The V call is TRBV21-1, the J call TRBJ1-2. TRBV21-1 is annotated as a pseudogene. The CDR3 runs 16 residues. The chain's CDR3 is CASSKVRWGCGYGYTF. The CDR3 nucleotides read TGTGCCAGCAGCAAAGTCCGATGGGGTTGTGGCTATGGCTACACCTTC.

This chain uses TRBV7-9 with TRBJ1-2; D unresolved. Germline assignment: CDR1 SEHNR and CDR2 FQNEAQ (reference sequence). Trimming left V 0 bases short and J 8 bases short, with 7 bases between. This CDR3 is built from 12 residues. CDR3 amino acids: CASSLARWGYTF. The CDR3 coding sequence is TGTGCCAGCAGCTTAGCGCGATGGGGCTACACCTTC.